This T cell receptor beta chain stems from a study of sequential checkpoint blockade in melanoma. On the study more broadly: Patients were randomized 1:1 to nivolumab-then-ipilimumab or ipilimumab-then-nivolumab first-line.

Here immunoSEQ multiplex PCR was the method, and the copy in TCRdb shows in-frame clones only, minus some. The sample lists about 17,000 clones, 60% to 70% seen once, with around 24% in the top ten. Treatment specified: randomized to nivolumab then ipilimumab (arm A) or the reverse (arm B). PBMC sorting kept live CD3+CD8+ cells without CD19 or CD56. Germline V gene lookup returns CDR1 SGHAT and CDR2 FQNNGV. Trimming left V 1 base short and J 3 bases short, with 10 bases between. The CDR3 length is 14 residues. The V and J genes are TRBV11-2 and TRBJ2-7; a weak D match, TRBD1 (6 bases). This receptor was taken from a human donor with melanoma. This specimen was CD8+ T cells sorted from blood (inferred from file names), taken from a patient given nivolumab and ipilimumab in sequence. CDR3 DNA: TGTGCCAGCAGCTTAGGGCCAGGGGTCTACGAGCAGTACGTC. Protein: CASSLGPGVYEQYV.